One sample yielded the 32 T cell receptor beta chains listed below, sequenced in a study of blood T cell repertoires in COVID-19. The data were produced by immunoSEQ multiplex PCR, yet TCRdb's version contains in-frame clones alone and is incomplete. There are 100,000 to 150,000 clones in the sample; approximately 86% occur only once, and 10% to 12% lies in the top ten. Sequencing input: peripheral blood. These receptor sequences come from a woman in her seventies with COVID-19, enrolled during active disease.

The V and J genes are TRBV7-6 and TRBJ2-5; no clear D gene. Germline-derived CDR1 and CDR2 are SGHVS and FNYEAQ. This CDR3 contains 13 residues. V lost 3 bases, J lost 5 bases, and 10 bases lay in between. This chain's CDR3 is CASSFGKEETQYF. The CDR3 region has the DNA TGTGCCAGCAGCTTTGGAAAGGAGGAGACCCAGTACTTC.

The CDR3 coding sequence is TGTGCCAGCAGCGGATTAGTTCAGGGGAGCTATGGCTACACCTTC. Protein product: CASSGLVQGSYGYTF. The chain recombines TRBV9 with TRBJ1-2; tentatively, D is TRBD1 (6 bases). CDR3 length: 15 amino acids. V lost 3 bases, J lost 4 bases, and 16 bases lay in between. Germline V gene sequence: CDR1 SGDLS, CDR2 YYNGEE.

The chain employs TRBV3-1 (or the pseudogene TRBV3-2) and TRBJ1-1; maybe TRBD1 (5 bases). CDR3 size: 14 residues. CDR1 is LGHDT and CDR2 is YNNKEL in the germline V gene (reference sequence). V lost 3 bases and J lost 3, with 11 bases in between. The CDR3 is CASSQGGADTEAFF. In DNA, the CDR3 is TGTGCCAGCAGCCAGGGCGGGGCCGACACTGAAGCTTTCTTT.

Here the CDR3 DNA reads TGTGCCACCAGCGGGGATAGACAGGGGGCCAGGCAGCCCCAGCATTTT. Its protein is CATSGDRQGARQPQHF. The V call is TRBV15, the J call TRBJ1-5; 10 bases map to TRBD1. V shed 5 bases and J 7 bases; nucleotides not matched to a gene: 11. The CDR3 has 16 residues. The germline V gene encodes CDR1 LNHNV and CDR2 YYDKDF (reference sequence).

V usage is TRBV7-9 and J usage is TRBJ1-1; TRBD1 aligns across 9 bases. Trimming at V came to 5 bases and at J to 5 bases, leaving 3 bases not matched to a gene. Germline V gene data show CDR1 as SEHNR and CDR2 as FQNEAQ (reference sequence). CDR3 length: 13 residues. The CDR3 here is CASSRDRETEAFF. The CDR3 DNA sequence: TGTGCCAGCAGCCGGGACAGGGAAACTGAAGCTTTCTTT.

The chain links TRBV5-1 to TRBJ1-5; 9 bases agree with TRBD1. The germline V gene encodes CDR1 SGHRS and CDR2 YFSETQ. The CDR3 totals 14 residues. The V and J ends lost 3 bases and 9 bases, in that order; junction bases with no gene match: 7. In DNA, the CDR3 is TGCGCCAGCAGCTCTACAGGGGGCGTGGGGCCCCAGCATTTT. Its protein product is CASSSTGGVGPQHF.

V gene TRBV13 combines with J gene TRBJ2-3; 9 bases align to TRBD2. Germline-derived CDR1 and CDR2 are PRHDT and FYEKMQ (reference sequence). The CDR3 runs 16 residues. After removal of 4 bases from V and 0 bases from J, the junction contained 5 bases not matched to a gene. In nucleotides, the CDR3 is TGTGCCAGCAGCTCACTAGCGGGCTCTAGCACAGATACGCAGTATTTT. As protein: CASSSLAGSSTDTQYF.

In DNA form, the CDR3 reads TGCGCCAGCAGCTTACCGGGGGGGTCTAATGAGCAGTTCTTC. This codes for CASSLPGGSNEQFF. This chain uses TRBV5-1 with TRBJ2-1, with 8 nucleotides matching TRBD2. The V gene's germline CDR1 is SGHRS and CDR2 YFSETQ. Trimming removed 2 bases from V and 7 bases from J; junction bases left unmatched: 5. The CDR3 has 14 amino acids.

CDR3 sequence reads: CAIQGNYGYTF. In DNA form, the CDR3 reads TGTGCTATACAGGGGAACTATGGCTACACCTTC. This sequence joins TRBV28 and TRBJ1-2, with 7 nucleotides matching TRBD1. The germline CDR1 and CDR2 sequences are MDHEN and SYDVKM. CDR3 length equals 11 residues.

This chain links TRBV6-5 with TRBJ2-7; TRBD1 aligns across 10 bases. J gave up 9 bases and V 3 bases, and 8 bases lay outside the gene matches. Germline lookup yields CDR1 MNHEY and CDR2 SVGAGI. CDR3 length equals 14 residues. The CDR3 loop reads CASSYSGQGVGQYF. Written as DNA, the CDR3 is TGTGCCAGCAGTTATAGTGGACAGGGGGTTGGGCAGTACTTC.

This clone turned up a few times. The V and J genes are TRBV28 and TRBJ1-6; D not certain. Germline assignment: CDR1 MDHEN and CDR2 SYDVKM. Trimming took off 6 bases at V and 10 bases at J, with 16 bases between the two ends. The CDR3 consists of 14 residues. The CDR3 here is CASRRAPVYSPLHF. The CDR3 nucleotides are TGTGCCAGCAGGAGGGCTCCAGTCTACTCACCCCTCCACTTT.

This clone was picked up one time. The chain carries TRBV28 and TRBJ1-3, with TRBD1 as a possible D gene (5 bases). This CDR3 has 14 amino acids. Germline CDR1 MDHEN, CDR2 SYDVKM. The V gene lost 8 bases and the J gene lost 4 bases, with 15 bases spanning the gap. The chain's CDR3 is CASLAGGSGNTIYF. CDR3 coding DNA: TGTGCCAGCCTCGCGGGGGGGTCCGGAAACACCATATATTTT.

The rearrangement joins TRBV25-1 to TRBJ1-4; 9 bases match TRBD1. The V segment lost 7 bases and the J segment 8 bases; nucleotides outside the gene matches: 5. The CDR3 contains 13 residues. Germline CDR1 and CDR2: MGHDK and SYGVNS. The CDR3 DNA reads as TGTGCCAGCAAGGGACAGGGTGGCGAAAAACTGTTTTTT. Its translation is CASKGQGGEKLFF.

The V and J genes are TRBV5-1 and TRBJ1-2, with D tentatively TRBD1 (5 bases). The germline V and J ends were trimmed by 4 bases and 8 bases, with 15 bases remaining between them. Looked up from germline, CDR1 is SGHRS and CDR2 is YFSETQ. The CDR3 runs 13 residues. CDR3 residues: CASSPQGGIGYTF. The CDR3 DNA follows: TGCGCCAGCAGCCCCCAGGGAGGTATAGGCTACACCTTC.

The chain combines TRBV9 with TRBJ2-3, with 12 bases fitting TRBD2. The CDR3 length is 14 residues. Per the germline V gene, CDR1 is SGDLS and CDR2 is YYNGEE. The V and J ends lost 4 bases and 6 bases, in that order; junction bases with no gene match: 3. The CDR3 loop reads CASSTGTSGDTQYF. The CDR3 DNA reads as TGTGCCAGCAGCACCGGGACTAGCGGGGATACGCAGTATTTT.

This clone was seen a few times. The genes are TRBV10-2 and TRBJ1-1; no clear D. The germline V gene has CDR1 WSHSY and CDR2 SAAADI. V was trimmed by 2 bases and J by 4 bases, leaving 5 bases between them. The CDR3 consists of 12 residues. The CDR3 coding sequence is TGCGCCAGCAGTGAGGGCTCCACTGAAGCTTTCTTT. Protein sequence: CASSEGSTEAFF.

The gene calls are TRBV11-3 and TRBJ2-3; 7 bases line up with TRBD2. The ends lost 4 bases at V and 6 bases at J; junction bases unmatched: 7. The CDR3 has 14 residues. In germline, CDR1 is SGHNT, CDR2 YENEEA. Written as DNA, the CDR3 is TGTGCCAGCAGCTCCTTAAACGGGGGGGATACGCAGTATTTT. Translated, it gives CASSSLNGGDTQYF.

This sequence joins TRBV3-1 (or the pseudogene TRBV3-2) and TRBJ2-5; a possible D gene is TRBD1 (6 bases). V lost 4 bases and J 11 bases, leaving 14 bases between the germline ends. CDR1 and CDR2 (germline): LGHDT, YNNKEL (reference sequence). CDR3 length equals 12 residues. The CDR3, as DNA: TGTGCCAGCAGCCCTCAGGGGCGGCCACAGTACTTC. Protein product: CASSPQGRPQYF.

This clone turned up a few times. The genes are TRBV19 and TRBJ2-1; TRBD2 is a possible D gene (5 bases). The ends were cut back, 3 bases at V and 7 bases at J, with 13 bases in the middle. Germline V CDR1 and CDR2: LNHDA, SQIVND (reference sequence). The CDR3 loop spans 14 amino acids. The CDR3 loop reads CASSIRGLDNEQFF. The DNA for the CDR3 is TGTGCCAGTAGTATTCGCGGACTCGATAATGAGCAGTTCTTC.

The CDR3 coding sequence is TGTGCCAGCAGTCAACCTATGGGACAGGGAAACTACGAGCAGTACTTC. It encodes CASSQPMGQGNYEQYF. This rearrangement joins TRBV6-6 to TRBJ2-7; 9 nucleotides align to TRBD1. Per the germline V gene, CDR1 is MNHNY and CDR2 is SVGAGI (reference sequence). The ends lost 5 bases at V and 3 bases at J; junction bases unmatched: 11. The CDR3 is made up of 16 amino acids.

V usage is TRBV7-2 and J usage is TRBJ2-5; 7 bases align to TRBD2. V lost 4 bases and J lost 5; bases outside the gene matches: 10. The germline V gene encodes CDR1 SGHTA and CDR2 FQGNSA. The CDR3 runs 15 residues. The CDR3 bases are TGTGCCAGCAGCTGGGGGGGAGGGGATGAGGAGACCCAGTACTTC. Translation: CASSWGGGDEETQYF. The full variable domain, with the rest looked up from reference TRBV7-2 and TRBJ2-5, is GAGVSQSPSNKVTEKGKDVELRCDPISGHTALYWYRQSLGQGLEFLIYFQGNSAPDKSGLPSDRFSAERTGGSVSTLTIQRTQQEDSAVYLCASSWGGGDEETQYFGPGTRLLVL.

This chain connects TRBV28 to TRBJ1-2, with 7 bases lining up with TRBD1. There are 15 residues in the CDR3. The V gene's germline CDR1 is MDHEN and CDR2 SYDVKM. With 5 bases clipped from V and 2 bases from J, the junction kept 8 bases outside the gene matches. The CDR3 DNA follows: TGTGCCAGCAGTACCCCGGGACAGCCAAACTATGGCTACACCTTC. Residues: CASSTPGQPNYGYTF.

In this sample, this clone turned up a few times. The rearrangement uses TRBV5-1 and TRBJ1-1, with D unresolved. The CDR3 consists of 14 residues. Germline loops: CDR1 SGHRS, CDR2 YFSETQ. V lost 4 bases, J lost 0 bases, and 10 bases lay in between. The DNA of the CDR3 is TGCGCCAGCAGCCCGGGGAGCATGAACACTGAAGCTTTCTTT. Translated: CASSPGSMNTEAFF.

The gene calls are TRBV15 and TRBJ1-1; D gene uncertain. Germline V gives CDR1 LNHNV, CDR2 YYDKDF (reference sequence). The V end was cut by 1 base, the J end by 5 bases, with 8 bases between. The CDR3 sequence is 13 residues long. Here the CDR3 reads CATSRGWETEAFF. The CDR3 DNA reads as TGTGCCACCAGCAGAGGTTGGGAGACTGAAGCTTTCTTT.

The chain is built from TRBV10-1 and TRBJ1-3; D uncertain. This CDR3 has 15 amino acids. CDR1 WNHNN and CDR2 SYGVQD come from the germline V gene (reference sequence). The V end was cut by 1 base, the J end by 4 bases, with 11 bases between. The CDR3 coding sequence is TGCGCCAGCAGTGAGTTTTTGGGCACAGGAAACACCATATATTTT. It yields the protein CASSEFLGTGNTIYF.

The chain has TRBV6-4 and TRBJ1-6; D uncertain. In germline, CDR1 is MRHNA, CDR2 SNTAGT. V lost 0 bases to trimming and J lost 8 bases, with 11 bases between them. The CDR3 length is 15 residues. The CDR3 DNA reads TGTGCCAGCAGTGACTCGTTGGAGTCCCATTCACCCCTCCACTTT. It yields the protein CASSDSLESHSPLHF.

This rearrangement joins TRBV6-1 to TRBJ1-6; weak D call: TRBD1 (6 bases). The CDR3 consists of 14 residues. The germline gives CDR1 MNHNS, CDR2 SASEGT. V shed 1 base and J shed 11 bases, with 12 bases lying between them. The chain's CDR3 is CASSEEDSRAPLHF. In nucleotides, the CDR3 is TGTGCCAGCAGTGAAGAGGACAGCCGGGCACCCCTCCACTTT.

This clone was counted once. The CDR3 sequence: CATNRGGNEKLFF. The DNA for the CDR3 is TGTGCCACCAACAGGGGTGGTAATGAAAAACTGTTTTTT. The gene calls are TRBV2 and TRBJ1-4, with 7 bases lining up with TRBD1. Germline CDR1 is SNHLY and CDR2 is FYNNEI. The ends lost 10 bases at V and 4 bases at J; junction bases unmatched: 6. The CDR3 runs 13 residues.

This chain uses TRBV3-1 (or the pseudogene TRBV3-2) with TRBJ1-2; TRBD1 aligns across 7 bases. The CDR3 totals 15 residues. CDR1 is LGHDT, CDR2 YNNKEL, per germline (reference sequence). J gave up 0 bases and V 2 bases, and 3 bases lay outside the gene matches. In DNA, the CDR3 is TGTGCCAGCAGCCAATGGGACAGAGCTAACTATGGCTACACCTTC. This gives the protein CASSQWDRANYGYTF.

The J gene is TRBJ1-1, the V gene TRBV5-1; D is perhaps TRBD1 (5 bases). CDR1 is SGHRS and CDR2 is YFSETQ in the germline V gene. The CDR3 has 15 amino acids. V lost 0 bases, J lost 0 bases, and 9 bases lay in between. The CDR3 nucleotides read TGCGCCAGCAGCTTGGATGCAGGGATGAACACTGAAGCTTTCTTT. It is translated as CASSLDAGMNTEAFF.

This chain joins TRBV10-3 and TRBJ1-5; D ambiguous. V was trimmed by 4 bases and J by 3 bases, leaving 7 bases between them. The CDR3 spans 13 residues. Germline V gives CDR1 ENHRY, CDR2 SYGVKD. CDR3 residues: CAISADYNQPQHF. The CDR3 bases are TGTGCCATCAGTGCGGACTACAATCAGCCCCAGCATTTT.

There are a few counts of this clone. The chain combines TRBV7-9 with TRBJ2-7; 9 positions match TRBD1. The J segment lost 2 bases and the V segment lost 4 bases, leaving 6 bases of the junction unmatched. This CDR3 has 15 residues. CDR1 is SEHNR, CDR2 FQNEAQ, per germline (reference sequence). The CDR3: CASSSGQGSTYEQYF. CDR3 sequence (DNA): TGTGCCAGCAGCTCCGGACAGGGGTCCACCTACGAGCAGTACTTC.